What follows describes a single T cell receptor beta chain. The antigen this receptor binds is unknown. Nothing much larger sits one base from this clone, and base qualities are not available. The CDR3, from cysteine to phenylalanine, totals 17 residues. Of all the DNA, just the CDR3 is kept, 51 bases in frame from base 1. Based on the germline V gene, the CDR1 and CDR2 sequences are SGDLS and YYNGEE. Compared with germline, V lacks 0 bases and J lacks 0 bases; bases without a gene match: 7. This record comes from a study of OX40 agonist ivuxolimab in advanced cancers. In the study overall: The costimulatory receptor OX40 (CD134) was targeted by ivuxolimab, a fully human IgG2 agonistic monoclonal antibody. Intravenous ivuxolimab was administered to patients every 2 weeks at six dose levels: 0.01, 0.1, 0.3, 1.5, 3 and 10 mg/kg. Of the roughly 54 dose-escalation patients, hepatocellular carcinoma was present in approximately 20, melanoma in roughly 15, renal cell carcinoma in 9 and head and neck cancer in 9. In the dose-escalation cohort, around four fifths of patients were male, and the mean age was approximately 60 years, with a range of about 20 to 79. Prior anti-PD-1, anti-PD-L1 or anti-CTLA-4 therapy was permitted, and 40% to 50% of dose-escalation patients had received checkpoint inhibitors. Partial responses occurred in three dose-escalation patients, of whom one had hepatocellular carcinoma and two had cutaneous melanoma. Peripheral TCRbeta sequencing aimed to test whether ivuxolimab altered TCR sequence diversity and caused clonal T-cell expansion. The paper reports the monotherapy dose-escalation portion (N ≈ 50 patients) of the phase I ivuxolimab trial. Study-level results and caveats: Clonal expansion of both CD4+ and CD8+ blood T cells was observed from baseline to week 6 at doses 0.1 to 3.0 mg/kg. Which antigens the clonally expanded peripheral T cells were specific for was not determined. In partial responders in the 0.1-3.0 mg/kg groups, normalized peripheral clonal expansion was found to be among the lowest, especially among CD8+ T cells. After ivuxolimab, CD8+ T cells had more expanded clones than CD4+ T cells on average. Low levels of normalized T-cell clonal expansion were also seen in some nonresponding patients.

To sequence the TCRbeta CDR3 region, genomic DNA was isolated from the sorted cells. TCRbeta CDR3 regions were sequenced using the immunoSEQ Assay. Not all clones reach the TCRdb copy of this immuneACCESS table, which keeps in-frame sequences only. Checked studies attribute under half of the gap to unresolved V genes and leave the rest unexplained. This sample is represented by 84,000 or so clones; about 94% of them were singletons. Of the sample, about 11% is held by the ten largest clones. Patients with a history of autoimmune disease or receiving systemic immunosuppression were excluded from the trial. In every dose cohort, peripheral blood was drawn for TCR sequencing at baseline, cycle 4 day 1, and cycle 7 day 1. The samples were taken from a phase I, first-in-human, multicenter, open-label dose-escalation trial of ivuxolimab. Adults with locally advanced or metastatic melanoma, renal cell, hepatocellular, or head and neck squamous cell carcinoma were enrolled in the trial. Before TCR sequencing, CD4+ T cells and CD8+ T cells were sorted from peripheral blood as separate populations.

This TCR was recovered from an adult with an advanced solid tumor such as melanoma, head and neck, liver or kidney cancer. Sequencing used CD4+ or CD8+ T cells sorted from blood, obtained in a trial of the OX40 agonist ivuxolimab. The chain joins TRBV9 to TRBJ2-3, and 7 junction bases match TRBD2. The bases read TGTGCCAGCAGCGTAGCCCAAGCGGGGAGGAGCACAGATACGCAGTATTTT. It codes for CASSVAQAGRSTDTQYF.